Listed here are 21 T cell receptor beta chains from one sample, sequenced in a study of shared clonotypes between healthy human individuals. TCRdb's copy holds only in-frame clones and misses some; the assay was immunoSEQ multiplex PCR. In the table there are 2 million to 2.5 million clones, approximately 93% of which are singletons. Sequences were obtained from naive CD4+ T cells from PBMCs. Subset here: CD45RA+ positively selected. Every receptor here comes from a man between 18 and 35 years old in good health. Some clones in this sample may be carry-over from other donors' samples.

The chain has TRBV15 and TRBJ1-2, with unresolved D. The germline V gene has CDR1 LNHNV and CDR2 YYDKDF (reference sequence). This CDR3 comprises 14 residues. Trimming removed 1 base at V and 8 bases at J, with 14 bases between. The CDR3 DNA reads TGTGCCACCAGCAGAGGGGAAAGATTAGGGGGCTACACCTTC. Encoded protein: CATSRGERLGGYTF. Using reference TRBV15 and TRBJ1-2 for the parts outside the CDR3, the full variable domain is DAMVIQNPRYQVTQFGKPVTLSCSQTLNHNVMYWYQQKSSQAPKLLFHYYDKDFNNEADTPDNFQSRRPNTSFCFLDIRSPGLGDTAMYLCATSRGERLGGYTFGSGTRLTVV.

Only one count was recorded for this clone. The chain links TRBV5-1 to TRBJ2-1; 10 positions agree with TRBD2. CDR1 is SGHRS, CDR2 YFSETQ, per germline. The CDR3 has 16 amino acids. J was trimmed by 4 bases and V by 1 base; bases with no gene match: 5. The CDR3 loop is CASSLWSGRAYNEQFF. The CDR3, as DNA: TGCGCCAGCAGCTTGTGGAGCGGGAGGGCTTACAATGAGCAGTTCTTC.

J is TRBJ2-2 and V is TRBV29-1, with 10 bases lining up with TRBD2. This CDR3 has 16 residues. The V gene end was trimmed by 3 bases and the J gene end by 4 bases; junction bases not matched to a gene: 8. CDR1 is SQVTM and CDR2 is ANQGSEA in the germline V gene. This chain's CDR3 is CSVEWASGRITGELFF. Written as DNA, the CDR3 is TGCAGCGTTGAGTGGGCTAGCGGGAGAATCACCGGGGAGCTGTTTTTT.

The CDR3 DNA reads as TGTGCCAGCAGTGGACCGGGAGCTCCCGGTGATACGCAGTATTTT. Protein sequence: CASSGPGAPGDTQYF. This chain uses TRBV6-1 with TRBJ2-3; D may be TRBD2 (6 bases). Trimming removed 4 bases from V and 6 bases from J, with 17 bases in between. The length of the CDR3 is 15 residues. From germline, CDR1 is MNHNS and CDR2 SASEGT.

This sequence joins TRBV9 and TRBJ2-5; tentative D call: TRBD2 (5 bases). Germline V gene lookup returns CDR1 SGDLS and CDR2 YYNGEE. Trimming cost V 4 bases and J 2 bases, with 12 bases left between them. The length of the CDR3 is 14 residues. The CDR3 is CASSRSSVQETQYF. In nucleotides, the CDR3 is TGTGCCAGCAGCAGAAGTAGCGTACAAGAGACCCAGTACTTC.

The CDR3 DNA sequence: TGCGCCAGCAGCTCTGGGGTGGAGTACGAGCAGTACTTC. Residues: CASSSGVEYEQYF. The chain carries TRBV5-1 and TRBJ2-7; D is ambiguous. The CDR3 has 13 residues. CDR1 and CDR2 (germline): SGHRS, YFSETQ. Trimming took 3 bases from V and 4 from J, leaving 11 bases between them.

In its sample, this clone was seen once. The chain has TRBV18 and TRBJ2-7, with D possibly TRBD2 on 6 matching bases. V shed 3 bases and J shed 2 bases, with 17 bases lying between them. In germline, CDR1 is KGHSH, CDR2 LQKENI. The CDR3 totals 16 residues. CDR3 amino acids: CASSPQPPRGTYEQYF. The CDR3 DNA follows: TGTGCCAGCTCACCCCAGCCACCACGGGGGACCTACGAGCAGTACTTC.

J is TRBJ2-2 and V is TRBV28; D uncertain. Germline V CDR1 and CDR2: MDHEN, SYDVKM. V was pared by 1 base and J by 7 bases, with 7 bases between. The CDR3 sequence is 13 residues long. CDR3 protein: CASSLSRFGELFF. CDR3 nucleotides: TGTGCCAGCAGTTTATCAAGGTTCGGGGAGCTGTTTTTT.

J is TRBJ2-7 and V is TRBV18, with a weak D call TRBD2 (6 bases). The CDR3 length is 15 residues. CDR1 KGHSH and CDR2 LQKENI come from the germline V gene. The V and J ends lost 5 bases and 2 bases respectively, with 16 bases between them. The CDR3 nucleotides read TGTGCCAGCTCAGGAACCGGGACTCGGGCCTACGAGCAGTACTTC. Protein sequence: CASSGTGTRAYEQYF.

The CDR3 nucleotides are TGTGCCAGCAGAATAACCGGGACTAGCGGGAGTAGTGAGCAGTTCTTC. Its protein is CASRITGTSGSSEQFF. The gene calls are TRBV28 and TRBJ2-1; 14 bases agree with TRBD2. The ends lost 6 bases at V and 9 bases at J; junction bases unmatched: 10. The germline V gene encodes CDR1 MDHEN and CDR2 SYDVKM. The CDR3 is made up of 16 amino acids. The full variable domain, in which reference TRBV28 and TRBJ2-1 provide the parts outside the CDR3, is DVKVTQSSRYLVKRTGEKVFLECVQDMDHENMFWYRQDPGLGLRLIYFSYDVKMKEKGDIPEGYSVSREKKERFSLILESASTNQTSMYLCASRITGTSGSSEQFFGPGTRLTVL.

The chain is built from TRBV6-1 and TRBJ1-5; 10 nucleotides agree with TRBD1. This CDR3 has 15 residues. J was trimmed by 5 bases and V by 5 bases; bases with no gene match: 6. CDR1 is MNHNS and CDR2 is SASEGT in the germline V gene. CDR3: CASSFTGQGDQPQHF. The CDR3 DNA is TGTGCCAGCAGTTTTACCGGACAGGGGGATCAGCCCCAGCATTTT.

The genes are TRBV28 and TRBJ2-2, with 8 bases aligning to TRBD2. This CDR3 is built from 15 residues. The V gene's germline CDR1 is MDHEN and CDR2 SYDVKM. V lost 6 bases to trimming and J lost 0 bases; unmatched junction nucleotides: 3. The DNA for the CDR3 is TGTGCCAGCAGGTCTAGCGGGCCGAACACCGGGGAGCTGTTTTTT. Translating it yields CASRSSGPNTGELFF.

Notes on this clone: The sample contains more than one DNA sequence encoding this CDR3. The chain links TRBV19 to TRBJ2-7, with 8 bases identical to TRBD2. The V segment lost 3 bases and the J segment 1 base; nucleotides outside the gene matches: 5. The CDR3 runs 15 residues. CDR1 and CDR2 (germline): LNHDA, SQIVND (reference sequence). The CDR3, as DNA: TGTGCCAGTAGTATCACTAGCGGTCGGTCCTACGAGCAGTACTTC. It is translated as CASSITSGRSYEQYF.

This clone appeared a single time. Here the CDR3 reads CASSLPQGNYNSPLHF. The CDR3 bases are TGTGCCAGCAGTTTACCCCAGGGGAATTATAATTCACCCCTCCACTTT. The chain carries TRBV28 and TRBJ1-6; D may be TRBD1 (6 bases). V gave up 2 bases and J gave up 4 bases, with 12 bases separating them. The CDR3 runs 16 residues. CDR1 MDHEN and CDR2 SYDVKM come from the germline V gene.

The chain carries TRBV27 and TRBJ1-5, with unresolved D. The V gene's germline CDR1 is MNHEY and CDR2 SMNVEV (reference sequence). This CDR3 region has 14 residues. The V end was cut by 5 bases, the J end by 5 bases, with 13 bases between. The CDR3 DNA sequence: TGTGCCAGCAGTCCTGTTATGCTAGATCAGCCCCAGCATTTT. It is translated as CASSPVMLDQPQHF.

The CDR3, as DNA: TGTGCCAGCAGCCCTCGCTGGGGGGATGAAAAACTGTTTTTT. This gives the protein CASSPRWGDEKLFF. The chain recombines TRBV7-6 with TRBJ1-4; a weak D match, TRBD1 (5 bases). Deletions cut 5 bases from V and 6 bases from J, with 13 bases between. From germline, CDR1 is SGHVS and CDR2 FNYEAQ. The CDR3 is made up of 14 amino acids.

A note on this clone: Other DNA sequences from this sample encode an identical CDR3 as well. The V call is TRBV2, the J call TRBJ2-1; no clear D. This CDR3 has 11 amino acids. Germline CDR1 reads SNHLY; CDR2 reads FYNNEI. Trimming stripped 6 bases from V and 5 bases from J, with 5 bases between. CDR3 nucleotides: TGTGCCAGCAGAGGTGACAATGAGCAGTTCTTC. Translation gives CASRGDNEQFF.

The chain uses TRBV18 and TRBJ2-6, with D unresolved. CDR3 length: 14 residues. The V and J ends lost 6 bases and 1 base respectively, with 7 bases between them. Germline CDR1 reads KGHSH; CDR2 reads LQKENI. The CDR3 bases are TGTGCCAGCTCTGAATTTTCTGGGGCCAACGTCCTGACTTTC. It codes for CASSEFSGANVLTF.

This clone was picked up a small number of times. The rearrangement links TRBV28 to TRBJ1-5, with D unclear. CDR1 and CDR2 (germline): MDHEN, SYDVKM. V was shortened by 6 bases and J by 0 bases, with 6 bases between the two germline ends. The CDR3 loop spans 13 amino acids. The CDR3 DNA reads as TGTGCCAGCAGGATCAATAGCAATCAGCCCCAGCATTTT. This codes for CASRINSNQPQHF.

This chain joins TRBV9 and TRBJ2-6, with 8 bases fitting TRBD1. In germline, CDR1 is SGDLS, CDR2 YYNGEE. The CDR3 consists of 21 residues. V was clipped by 0 bases and J by 1 base; unmatched bases: 15. The CDR3 bases are TGTGCCAGCAGCGTAGGCGTTGTTGGGACAGGTGTCTCTTCTGGGGCCAACGTCCTGACTTTC. Amino acids: CASSVGVVGTGVSSGANVLTF.

The chain joins TRBV6-6 to TRBJ2-1, with D possibly TRBD1 on 6 matching bases. V was cut by 0 bases and J by 6 bases, with 9 bases left in between. The V gene's germline CDR1 is MNHNY and CDR2 SVGAGI (reference sequence). The CDR3 covers 14 residues. CDR3 coding DNA: TGTGCCAGCAGTTACTCGAGGGGGAGCAATGAGCAGTTCTTC. Translating it yields CASSYSRGSNEQFF.